Listed below are T cell receptor beta chains from one sample, sequenced in a study of post-analysis software for immune sequencing data. A single record per CDR3 protein comes from TCRdb applying MiXCR to the PCR reads. Among fewer than 850,000 distinct CDR3 sequences listed, roughly 27% were seen once. Sequencing was performed on blood. The receptor set was obtained from a girl aged 10-17 years with multiple sclerosis. Each CDR3 is given with its conserved first and last residue.

TRBV20-1 | CSARDPLAGGPTDTQYF
TRBV12-3/TRBV12-4 | CASSMGWSYNEQFF
TRBV9 | CASSVTGGRATDTQYF
TRBV10-3 | CAIRPGQYNEQFF
TRBV7-7 | CASSLDRADTQYF
TRBV19 | CASSRDGTADQPQHF
TRBV7-2 | CASSLGRAGGPETQYF
TRBV12-3/TRBV12-4 | CASSLRPITGNNEQFF
TRBV10-1 | CASSLGLQGVTEAFF
TRBV28 | CASSFLAAETQYF
TRBV6-2/TRBV6-3 | CASSTGTSGRARLNEQFF
TRBV9 | CASSVVGTVNEQFF
TRBV5-4 | CASSLEWSTAETQYF
TRBV6-1 | CASSPTSISRGSEVGYTF
TRBV28 | CASRRPSRAPSEQYF
TRBV29-1 | CSVVQPLSGGYTF
TRBV10-1 | CASSERVWSGQGQDTQYF
TRBV6-5 | CASSYLGVNYGYTF
TRBV7-2 | CASSLDWGAEQFF
TRBV4-3 | CASSQDVGVLWAFF
TRBV10-3 | CAIRARVQETQYF
TRBV11-2 | CASSLETGRDEAFF
TRBV6-5 | CASSYSIWGLAGLPDTQYF
TRBV5-1 | CASGKAGALLDEQFF
TRBV29-1 | CSVEQSSYNEQFF
TRBV29-1 | CSVEDAVRDTDTQYF
TRBV28 | CASSRRNLAGGSYEQYF
TRBV7-6 | CASSLGGGGGTQYF
TRBV6-5 | CASSYFGTGAKNIQYF
TRBV19 | CASSIAAGKGYTF
TRBV7-2 | CASSLMGLAPDTQYF
TRBV6-6 | CASSLAGRGDTEAFF
TRBV5-5 | CASSLYPGPYEQYF
TRBV20-1 | CSASGTGDNQPQHF
TRBV20-1 | CSAGAGYEQYF
TRBV21-1 | CASSKAPQPLTDTQYF
TRBV4-3 | CASSQDMAGGVYEQYF
TRBV6-5 | CASSYFTGGTSETQYF
TRBV7-9 | CASSLLEGQGGDIQYF
TRBV21-1 | CASSKGSGHKNEQFF
TRBV29-1 | CSVEGTATRGYTF
TRBV12-3/TRBV12-4 | CASSYSITYEQYF
TRBV28 | CASSPPGNKKTQYF
TRBV20-1 | CSALSGTGGRETQYF
TRBV5-6 | CASSTRWLANTEAFF
TRBV6-5 | CTSSYSLARGLYEQYF
TRBV28 | CASSLLDIDIQYF
TRBV10-3 | CAISEPTKLAGGPTDTQYF